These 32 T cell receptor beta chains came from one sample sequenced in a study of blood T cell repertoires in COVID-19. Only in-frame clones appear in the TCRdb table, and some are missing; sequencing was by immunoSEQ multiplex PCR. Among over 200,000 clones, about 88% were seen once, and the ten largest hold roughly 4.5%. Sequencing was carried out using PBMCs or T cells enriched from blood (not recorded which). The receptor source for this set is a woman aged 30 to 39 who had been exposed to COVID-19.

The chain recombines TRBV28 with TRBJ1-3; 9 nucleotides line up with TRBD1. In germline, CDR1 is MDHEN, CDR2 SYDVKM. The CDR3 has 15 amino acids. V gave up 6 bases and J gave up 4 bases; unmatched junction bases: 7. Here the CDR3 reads CASSAGTGWGNTIYF. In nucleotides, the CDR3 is TGTGCCAGCAGCGCTGGGACAGGGTGGGGAAACACCATATATTTT.

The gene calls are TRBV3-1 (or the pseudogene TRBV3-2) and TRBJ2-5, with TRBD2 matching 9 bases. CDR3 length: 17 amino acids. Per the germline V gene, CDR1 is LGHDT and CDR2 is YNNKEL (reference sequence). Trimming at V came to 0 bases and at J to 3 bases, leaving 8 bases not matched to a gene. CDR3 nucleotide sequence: TGTGCCAGCAGCCAAGATCTCGGAGCGGGGGGCAAAGAGACCCAGTACTTC. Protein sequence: CASSQDLGAGGKETQYF.

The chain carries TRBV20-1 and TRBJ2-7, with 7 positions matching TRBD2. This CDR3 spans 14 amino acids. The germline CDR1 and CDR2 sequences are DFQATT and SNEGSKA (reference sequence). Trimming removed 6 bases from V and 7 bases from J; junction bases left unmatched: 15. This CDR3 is CSASTGLLYGEQYF. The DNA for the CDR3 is TGCAGTGCAAGTACGGGACTATTGTATGGGGAGCAGTACTTC.

CDR3 amino acids: CASTRKSGHAYQPQHF. The DNA for the CDR3 is TGTGCCAGCACCCGCAAGTCGGGACACGCATATCAGCCCCAGCATTTT. This chain joins TRBV6-7 and TRBJ1-5, with D perhaps matching TRBD1 (6 bases). TRBV6-7 is an ORF, with its function uncertain. Trimming left V 7 bases short and J 5 bases short, with 21 bases between. The CDR3 loop spans 16 amino acids.

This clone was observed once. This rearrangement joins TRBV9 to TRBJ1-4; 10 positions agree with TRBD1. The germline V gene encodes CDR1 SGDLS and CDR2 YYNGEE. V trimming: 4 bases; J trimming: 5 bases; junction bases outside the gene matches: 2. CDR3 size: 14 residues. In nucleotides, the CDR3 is TGTGCCAGCAGCATGGGACAGGGGAATGAAAAACTGTTTTTT. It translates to CASSMGQGNEKLFF.

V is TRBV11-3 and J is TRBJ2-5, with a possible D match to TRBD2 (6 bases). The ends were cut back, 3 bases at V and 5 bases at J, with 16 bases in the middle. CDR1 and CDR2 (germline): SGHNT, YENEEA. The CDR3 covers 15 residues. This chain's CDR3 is CASSLFLGRLETQYF. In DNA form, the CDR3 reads TGTGCCAGCAGCTTGTTTCTGGGGAGGTTGGAGACCCAGTACTTC.

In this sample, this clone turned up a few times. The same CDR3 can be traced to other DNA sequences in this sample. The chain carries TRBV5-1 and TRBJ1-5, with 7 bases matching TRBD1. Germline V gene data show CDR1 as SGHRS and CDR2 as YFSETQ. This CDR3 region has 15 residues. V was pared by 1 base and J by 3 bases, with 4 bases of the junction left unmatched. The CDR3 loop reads CASSLTGQVNQPQHF. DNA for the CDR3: TGCGCCAGCAGCTTGACTGGACAGGTCAATCAGCCCCAGCATTTT.

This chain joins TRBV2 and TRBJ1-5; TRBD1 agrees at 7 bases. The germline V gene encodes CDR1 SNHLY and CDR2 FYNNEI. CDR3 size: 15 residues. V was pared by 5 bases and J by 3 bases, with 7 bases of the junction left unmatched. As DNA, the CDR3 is TGTGCCAGCAGTCTCCGACAGGGCCACAATCAGCCCCAGCATTTT. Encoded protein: CASSLRQGHNQPQHF. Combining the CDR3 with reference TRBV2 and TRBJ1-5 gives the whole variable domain EPEVTQTPSHQVTQMGQEVILRCVPISNHLYFYWYRQILGQKVEFLVSFYNNEISEKSEIFDDQFSVERPDGSNFTLKIRSTKLEDSAMYFCASSLRQGHNQPQHFGDGTRLSIL.

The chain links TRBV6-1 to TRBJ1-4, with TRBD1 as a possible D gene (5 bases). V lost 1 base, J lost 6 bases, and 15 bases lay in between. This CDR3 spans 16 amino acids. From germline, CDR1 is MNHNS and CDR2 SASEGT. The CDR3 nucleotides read TGTGCCAGCAGTGAAGAAGGCAGGGTTCCGTATGAAAAACTGTTTTTT. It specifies CASSEEGRVPYEKLFF.

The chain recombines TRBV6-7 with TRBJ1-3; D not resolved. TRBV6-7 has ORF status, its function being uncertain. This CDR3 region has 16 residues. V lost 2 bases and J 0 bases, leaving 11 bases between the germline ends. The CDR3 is CASSYGLGPSGNTIYF. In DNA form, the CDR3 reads TGTGCCAGCAGTTACGGACTAGGGCCCTCTGGAAACACCATATATTTT.

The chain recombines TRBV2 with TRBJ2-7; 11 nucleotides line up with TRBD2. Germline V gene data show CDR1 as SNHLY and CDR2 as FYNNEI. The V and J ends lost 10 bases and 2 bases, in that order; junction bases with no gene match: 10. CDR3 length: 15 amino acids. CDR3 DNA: TGTGCCACCACGCCGGGACTAGCGGATCCCTACGAGCAGTACTTC. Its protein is CATTPGLADPYEQYF.

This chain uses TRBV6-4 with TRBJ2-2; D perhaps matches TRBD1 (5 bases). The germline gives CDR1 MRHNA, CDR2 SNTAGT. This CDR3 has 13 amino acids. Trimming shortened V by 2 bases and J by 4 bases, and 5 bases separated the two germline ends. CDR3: CASSDGATGELFF. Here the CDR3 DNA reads TGTGCCAGCAGTGACGGGGCCACCGGGGAGCTGTTTTTT.

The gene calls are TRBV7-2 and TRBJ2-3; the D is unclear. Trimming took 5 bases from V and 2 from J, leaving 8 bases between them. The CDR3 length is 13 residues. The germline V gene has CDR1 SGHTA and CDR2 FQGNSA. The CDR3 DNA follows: TGTGCCAGCAGCCCGCGGATCACAGATACGCAGTATTTT. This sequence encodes CASSPRITDTQYF.

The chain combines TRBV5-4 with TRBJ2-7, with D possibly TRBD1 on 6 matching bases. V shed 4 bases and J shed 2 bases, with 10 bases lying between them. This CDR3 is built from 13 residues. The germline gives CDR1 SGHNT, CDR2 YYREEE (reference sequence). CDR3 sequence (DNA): TGTGCCAGCAGCCCAGGGGAAACCTACGAGCAGTACTTC. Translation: CASSPGETYEQYF.

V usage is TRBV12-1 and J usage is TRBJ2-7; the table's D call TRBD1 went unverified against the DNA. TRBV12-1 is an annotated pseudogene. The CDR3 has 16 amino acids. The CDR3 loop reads CASSQQTGTSSYEQYF. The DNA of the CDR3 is TGTGCCAGCAGCCAACAGACAGGGACCAGCTCCTACGAGCAGTACTTC.

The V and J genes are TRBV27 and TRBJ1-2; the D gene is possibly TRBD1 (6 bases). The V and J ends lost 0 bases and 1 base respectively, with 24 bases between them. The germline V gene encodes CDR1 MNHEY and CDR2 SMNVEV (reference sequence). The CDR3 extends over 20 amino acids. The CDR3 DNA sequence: TGTGCCAGCAGTTTATCGAGTTTGTGGACAGTTGTTAAAGGTAACTATGGCTACACCTTC. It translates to CASSLSSLWTVVKGNYGYTF.

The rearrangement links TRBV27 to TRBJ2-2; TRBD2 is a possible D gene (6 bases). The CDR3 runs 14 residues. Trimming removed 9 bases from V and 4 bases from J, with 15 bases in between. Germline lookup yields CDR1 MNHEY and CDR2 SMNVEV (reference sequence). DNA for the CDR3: TGTGCCAGTAGAACGGGAGTTCCCACCGGGGAGCTGTTTTTT. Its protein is CASRTGVPTGELFF.

CDR3 sequence reads: CASRGSGEGETQYF. CDR3 nucleotides: TGTGCCAGCAGAGGTAGCGGGGAAGGAGAGACCCAGTACTTC. The chain employs TRBV28 and TRBJ2-5; TRBD2 matches at 8 bases. Germline V lookup: CDR1 MDHEN, CDR2 SYDVKM. The CDR3 contains 14 residues. V lost 6 bases, J lost 4 bases, and 7 bases stayed unmatched.

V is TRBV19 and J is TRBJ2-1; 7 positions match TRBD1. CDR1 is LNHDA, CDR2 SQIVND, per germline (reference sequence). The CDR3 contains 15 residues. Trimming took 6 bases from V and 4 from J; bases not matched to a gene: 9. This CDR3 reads CASSPRTGPYNEQFF. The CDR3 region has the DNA TGTGCCAGTAGCCCCCGGACAGGACCTTACAATGAGCAGTTCTTC.

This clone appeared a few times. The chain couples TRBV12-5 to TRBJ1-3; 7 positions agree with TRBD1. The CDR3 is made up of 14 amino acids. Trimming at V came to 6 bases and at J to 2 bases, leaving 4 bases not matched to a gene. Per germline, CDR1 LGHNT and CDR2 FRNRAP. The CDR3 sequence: CASGKGAPGNTIYF. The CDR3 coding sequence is TGTGCTAGTGGCAAGGGGGCCCCTGGAAACACCATATATTTT.

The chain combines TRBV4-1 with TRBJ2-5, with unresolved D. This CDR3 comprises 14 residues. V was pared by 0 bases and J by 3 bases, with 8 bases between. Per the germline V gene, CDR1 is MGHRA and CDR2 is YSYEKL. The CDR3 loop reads CASSQDVREETQYF. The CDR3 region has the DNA TGCGCCAGCAGCCAAGATGTTCGAGAAGAGACCCAGTACTTC.

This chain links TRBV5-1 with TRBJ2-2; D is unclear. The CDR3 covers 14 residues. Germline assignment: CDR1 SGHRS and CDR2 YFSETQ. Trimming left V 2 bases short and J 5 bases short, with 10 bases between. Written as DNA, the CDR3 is TGCGCCAGCAGCTTTTCTGGAGATACCGGGGAGCTGTTTTTT. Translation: CASSFSGDTGELFF.

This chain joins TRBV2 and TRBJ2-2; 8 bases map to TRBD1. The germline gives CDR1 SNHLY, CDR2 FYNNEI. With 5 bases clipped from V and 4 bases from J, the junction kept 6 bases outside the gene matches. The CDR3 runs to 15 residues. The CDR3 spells CASSSQGGGTGELFF. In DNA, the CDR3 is TGTGCCAGCAGTTCACAGGGGGGAGGCACCGGGGAGCTGTTTTTT. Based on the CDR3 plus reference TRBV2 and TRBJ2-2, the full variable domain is EPEVTQTPSHQVTQMGQEVILRCVPISNHLYFYWYRQILGQKVEFLVSFYNNEISEKSEIFDDQFSVERPDGSNFTLKIRSTKLEDSAMYFCASSSQGGGTGELFFGEGSRLTVL.

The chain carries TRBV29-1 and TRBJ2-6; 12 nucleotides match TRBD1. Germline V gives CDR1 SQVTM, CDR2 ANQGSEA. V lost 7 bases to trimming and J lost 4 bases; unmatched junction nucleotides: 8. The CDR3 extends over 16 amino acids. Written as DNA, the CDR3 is TGCAGCGCCACCCCGGGACAGGGGGCCGGGGCCAACGTCCTGACTTTC. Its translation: CSATPGQGAGANVLTF.

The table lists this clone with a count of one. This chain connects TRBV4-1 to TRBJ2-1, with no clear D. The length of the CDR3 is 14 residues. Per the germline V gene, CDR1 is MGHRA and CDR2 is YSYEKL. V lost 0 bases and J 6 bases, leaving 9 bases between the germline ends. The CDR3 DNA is TGCGCCAGCAGCCAAGACCCAAACACCAATGAGCAGTTCTTC. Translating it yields CASSQDPNTNEQFF.

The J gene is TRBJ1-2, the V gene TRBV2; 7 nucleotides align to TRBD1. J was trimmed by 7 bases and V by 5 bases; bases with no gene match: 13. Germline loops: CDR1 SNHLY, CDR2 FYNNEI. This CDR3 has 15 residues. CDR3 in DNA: TGTGCCAGCAGTTTCACGACAGGGATACTTTCTGGCTACACCTTC. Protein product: CASSFTTGILSGYTF.

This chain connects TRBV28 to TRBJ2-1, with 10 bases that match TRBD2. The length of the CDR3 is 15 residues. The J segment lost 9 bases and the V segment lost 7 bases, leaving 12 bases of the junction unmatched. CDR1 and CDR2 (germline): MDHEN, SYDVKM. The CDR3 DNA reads TGTGCCAGCACTCAACTAGCGGGGAGAAAGTTTGAGCAGTTCTTC. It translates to CASTQLAGRKFEQFF.

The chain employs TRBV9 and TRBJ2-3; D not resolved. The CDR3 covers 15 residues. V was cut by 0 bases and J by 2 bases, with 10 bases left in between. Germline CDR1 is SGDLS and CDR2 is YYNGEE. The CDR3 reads CASSVGPVNTDTQYF. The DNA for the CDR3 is TGTGCCAGCAGCGTAGGGCCCGTGAACACAGATACGCAGTATTTT.

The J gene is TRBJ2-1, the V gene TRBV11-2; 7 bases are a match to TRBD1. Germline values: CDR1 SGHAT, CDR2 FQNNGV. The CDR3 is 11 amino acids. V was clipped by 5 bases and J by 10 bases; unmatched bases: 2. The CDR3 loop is CASSPGGEQFF. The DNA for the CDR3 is TGTGCCAGCAGCCCAGGGGGAGAGCAGTTCTTC.

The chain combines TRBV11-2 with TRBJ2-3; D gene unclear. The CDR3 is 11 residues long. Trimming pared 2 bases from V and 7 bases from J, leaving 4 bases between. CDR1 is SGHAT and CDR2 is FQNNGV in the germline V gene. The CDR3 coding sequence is TGTGCCAGCAGCTTAAAGCATACGCAGTATTTT. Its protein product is CASSLKHTQYF.

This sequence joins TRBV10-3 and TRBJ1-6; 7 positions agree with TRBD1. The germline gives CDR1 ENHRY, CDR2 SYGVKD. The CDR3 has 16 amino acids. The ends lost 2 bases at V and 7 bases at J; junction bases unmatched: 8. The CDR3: CAISERGQIINSPLHF. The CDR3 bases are TGTGCCATCAGTGAGAGGGGACAGATTATCAATTCACCCCTCCACTTT.

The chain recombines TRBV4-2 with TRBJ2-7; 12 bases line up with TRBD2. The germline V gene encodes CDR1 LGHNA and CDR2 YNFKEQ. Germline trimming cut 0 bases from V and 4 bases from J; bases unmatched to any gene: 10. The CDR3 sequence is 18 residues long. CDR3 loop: CASSQDQVALAGGYEQYF. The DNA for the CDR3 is TGTGCCAGCAGCCAAGATCAGGTAGCGCTAGCGGGGGGGTACGAGCAGTACTTC.